Shown below are 11 T cell receptor beta chains from a single sample sequenced in a study of shared clonotypes between healthy human individuals. Only in-frame clones appear in the TCRdb table, and some are missing; sequencing was by immunoSEQ multiplex PCR. The sample lists some 680,000 clones, more than 70% seen once, with around 1.8% in the top ten. Sequenced input: memory CD4+ T cells sorted from blood. The subset: CD45RA-negative fraction. The receptors derive from a young woman in good health.

The genes are TRBV27 and TRBJ1-5; no clear D gene. This CDR3 contains 13 residues. Germline values: CDR1 MNHEY, CDR2 SMNVEV (reference sequence). Trimming pared 6 bases from V and 5 bases from J, leaving 11 bases between. The CDR3 DNA reads as TGTGCCAGCAGGGGAGACCGGGATCAGCCCCAGCATTTT. Translation gives CASRGDRDQPQHF.

The chain recombines TRBV10-3 with TRBJ2-1; 10 nucleotides align to TRBD1. Losses at the gene ends were 6 bases for V and 9 bases for J; bases not matched to a gene: 14. The CDR3 covers 16 residues. CDR1 is ENHRY, CDR2 SYGVKD, per germline. The CDR3 sequence is CAISYPGTGERGEQFF. Here the CDR3 DNA reads TGTGCCATCAGCTACCCCGGGACAGGGGAAAGAGGTGAGCAGTTCTTC.

The V gene is TRBV6-1, the J gene TRBJ1-3; 8 bases match TRBD1. The CDR3 extends over 14 amino acids. V lost 5 bases to trimming and J lost 2 bases; unmatched junction nucleotides: 2. CDR1 MNHNS and CDR2 SASEGT come from the germline V gene. This chain's CDR3 is CASSTRGPGNTIYF. The CDR3, as DNA: TGTGCCAGCAGTACCAGGGGGCCTGGAAACACCATATATTTT.

This clone was observed a handful of times. V usage is TRBV15 and J usage is TRBJ2-1, with a weak D call TRBD2 (5 bases). V lost 0 bases to trimming and J lost 8 bases, with 14 bases between them. Germline CDR1 LNHNV, CDR2 YYDKDF (reference sequence). The CDR3 is made up of 15 amino acids. The CDR3 DNA sequence: TGTGCCACCAGCAGAGATCGGCTAGCTTCGGATGAGCAGTTCTTC. The encoded protein is CATSRDRLASDEQFF.

The chain couples TRBV28 to TRBJ1-4, with a weak D call TRBD1 (6 bases). With 3 bases removed from V and 6 bases from J, the gap between germline ends came to 23 bases. Germline CDR1 reads MDHEN; CDR2 reads SYDVKM. This CDR3 comprises 18 residues. Here the CDR3 DNA reads TGTGCCAGCAGTTTTCCGCGGTACAGGGATCGGACCGATGAAAAACTGTTTTTT. This encodes CASSFPRYRDRTDEKLFF.

The chain recombines TRBV27 with TRBJ2-1; the match to TRBD2 covers 15 bases. With V trimmed by 5 bases and J by 6 bases, 2 bases remained unmatched. This CDR3 has 15 amino acids. The germline V gene encodes CDR1 MNHEY and CDR2 SMNVEV (reference sequence). The CDR3 DNA sequence: TGTGCCAGCAGTCAGGGACTAGCGGGGGGCAATGAGCAGTTCTTC. Amino acid sequence: CASSQGLAGGNEQFF.

The rearrangement uses TRBV27 and TRBJ1-2, with D maybe TRBD1 (5 bases). The germline V gene encodes CDR1 MNHEY and CDR2 SMNVEV (reference sequence). The CDR3 totals 14 residues. The ends were cut back, 5 bases at V and 8 bases at J, with 18 bases in the middle. CDR3 DNA: TGTGCCAGCAGTCCCGCTTCCAGGGCCGGAGGCTACACCTTC. Residues: CASSPASRAGGYTF.

V usage is TRBV18 and J usage is TRBJ2-7, with a tentative D call TRBD1 (5 bases). Trimming took off 5 bases at V and 0 bases at J, with 11 bases between the two ends. Germline CDR1 is KGHSH and CDR2 is LQKENI. This CDR3 is built from 14 residues. CDR3 coding DNA: TGTGCCAGCTCAGAAGACAGATACTCCTACGAGCAGTACTTC. It specifies CASSEDRYSYEQYF.

The chain employs TRBV30 and TRBJ1-4, with D tentatively TRBD1 (6 bases). V shed 5 bases and J shed 5 bases, with 15 bases lying between them. Germline CDR1 is GTSNPN and CDR2 is SVGIG (reference sequence). The CDR3 spans 14 residues. CDR3 nucleotides: TGTGCCTGGGAACAGGGTGCTCTCAATGAAAAACTGTTTTTT. Its protein product is CAWEQGALNEKLFF.

CDR3 DNA: TGTGCCAGCAGTTTAATGGAGGGCGGGCAGTACTTC. Protein product: CASSLMEGGQYF. V usage is TRBV28 and J usage is TRBJ2-7, with a tentative D call TRBD2 (6 bases). This CDR3 contains 12 residues. Germline V gene lookup returns CDR1 MDHEN and CDR2 SYDVKM. V was trimmed by 2 bases and J by 9 bases, leaving 11 bases between them.

This clone showed up just a few times. A much larger clone lies a single base off, so this may be a read error. This sample also contains other DNA sequences that code for the same CDR3. The rearrangement uses TRBV5-1 and TRBJ2-1; 10 bases agree with TRBD2. J was trimmed by 2 bases and V by 1 base; bases with no gene match: 0. Germline CDR1 reads SGHRS; CDR2 reads YFSETQ. This CDR3 comprises 15 residues. The CDR3 spells CASSLTSGAYNEQFF. Here the CDR3 DNA reads TGCGCCAGCAGCTTGACTAGCGGGGCCTACAATGAGCAGTTCTTC. The entire variable domain, with the rest obtained from reference TRBV5-1 and TRBJ2-1, is as follows: KAGVTQTPRYLIKTRGQQVTLSCSPISGHRSVSWYQQTPGQGLQFLFEYFSETQRNKGNFPGRFSGRQFSNSRSEMNVSTLELGDSALYLCASSLTSGAYNEQFFGPGTRLTVL.